This T cell receptor beta chain was documented in a study of PD-1 blockade in classical Hodgkin lymphoma. Of note for this clone: The target antigen is unknown.

The repertoire was sequenced with immunoSEQ multiplex PCR; TCRdb's copy has only in-frame clones and lacks some. The sample lists 70,000 or so clones, 65% to 75% seen once, with over 7.5% in the top ten. This CDR3 is built from 13 residues. The V and J ends lost 0 bases and 6 bases respectively, with 11 bases between them. Germline CDR1 is GTSNPN and CDR2 is SVGIG (reference sequence). With no exception, relapse followed autologous stem cell transplantation in all patients, and brentuximab vedotin exposure varied. Notes on the study in general: In CD4+ cells, TCR diversity went up significantly by C4D1, but in CD8+ cells it did not. There remain no defined causes for the repertoire differences, which possibly reflect disease activity or prior therapy. Later analyses included only patients treated at least 1 year post-ASCT. The baseline diversity of complete responders showed similarity to that of newly diagnosed patients.

The starting material was peripheral blood mononuclear cells (PBMCs), obtained before the second cycle of nivolumab. The V and J genes are TRBV30 and TRBJ1-2; tentatively, D is TRBD1 (6 bases). The receptor was isolated from a human donor with classical Hodgkin lymphoma. In nucleotides, the CDR3 is TGTGCCTGGAGTGTAGGGGCAGGGGATGGCTACACCTTC. This sequence encodes CAWSVGAGDGYTF.